The clone carrying this TCR beta chain was counted ten times or more. Its antigen is as yet unknown. This sample was included in a study of T cells in Graves' hyperthyroidism and ophthalmopathy. Study-wide results and caveats: Model predictions of ophthalmopathy came a median about six months before onset. In the analysis, a 13 V-J model separated ophthalmopathy from stable hyperthyroidism. Blood also contained most expanded thyroid clonotypes above 0.001.

Patients having uncontrolled infection, another autoimmune disease, pregnancy or lactation were not included. The CDR3 totals 13 residues. The germline V and J ends were trimmed by 5 bases and 4 bases, with 11 bases remaining between them. CDR1 and CDR2 (germline): SEHNR, FQNEAQ (reference sequence). It was RNA transcripts that yielded the amplified TCR beta CDR3 regions. RT-PCR in the first round (using the HTBI primer set) targeted the TCR CDR3. TCRdb redid the calling of the multiplex PCR reads with MiXCR, one entry per CDR3 protein. This sample has about 500,000 distinct CDR3 sequences; 40% to 55% occur once, and the top ten carry around 47%.

This clonotype originated in an adult woman with Graves' disease, either hyperthyroidism or ophthalmopathy (not recorded which). The sequenced sample consisted of peripheral blood or thyroid tissue (not recorded which). V usage is TRBV7-9 and J usage is TRBJ1-1, with D tentatively TRBD1 (6 bases). The CDR3 loop reads CASSGGAGTEAFF. The CDR3, as DNA: TGTGCCAGCAGCGGGGGGGCGGGCACTGAAGCTTTCTTT.